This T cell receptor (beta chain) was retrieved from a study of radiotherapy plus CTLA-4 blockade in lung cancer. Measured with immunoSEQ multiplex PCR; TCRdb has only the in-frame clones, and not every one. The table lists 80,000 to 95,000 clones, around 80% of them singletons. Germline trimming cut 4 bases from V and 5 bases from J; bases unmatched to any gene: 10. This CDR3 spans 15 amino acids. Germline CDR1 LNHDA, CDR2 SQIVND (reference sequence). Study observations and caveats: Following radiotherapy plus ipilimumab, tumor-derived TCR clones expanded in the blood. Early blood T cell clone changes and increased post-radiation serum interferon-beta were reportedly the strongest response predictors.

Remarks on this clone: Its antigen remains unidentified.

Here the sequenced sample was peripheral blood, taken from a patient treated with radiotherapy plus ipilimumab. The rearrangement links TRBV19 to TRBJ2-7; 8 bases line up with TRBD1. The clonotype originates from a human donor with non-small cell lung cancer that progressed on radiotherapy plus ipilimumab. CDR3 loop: CASSTSDRASDEQYF. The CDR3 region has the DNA TGTGCCAGTAGTACATCGGACAGGGCGTCCGACGAGCAGTACTTC.